This T cell receptor beta chain was retrieved from a study of Tregs in tolerant kidney transplant recipients. Findings and caveats of the study: No direct test of biological reproducibility was done here. Activated donor B cell expansion appeared to reveal the most relevant donor-specific TCRbeta repertoire.

On this clone: Its antigen is currently unknown.

Unstimulated regulatory T cells (CD4+CD25+CD127-), CD4+CD25- non-regulatory cells, CD4 and CD8 cells were FACS-sorted from thawed PBMCs. The protocol was immunoSEQ multiplex PCR, while the TCRdb copy is restricted to in-frame clones and leaves out a portion. Among under 300,000 clones listed, approximately 84% were seen once. V was pared by 0 bases and J by 2 bases, with 8 bases between. Per germline, CDR1 LGHNA and CDR2 YNFKEQ. CDR3 length equals 15 residues. The sample taken for sequencing was CD4+ T cells from blood. V gene TRBV4-2 combines with J gene TRBJ1-5; D not certain. This TCR derives from a human donor in good health. CDR3 loop: CASSQDDLGNQPQHF. CDR3 sequence (DNA): TGTGCCAGCAGCCAAGATGACTTGGGCAATCAGCCCCAGCATTTT.